A single sample is the source of the 6 T cell receptor beta chains below, sequenced in a study of T-cell reconstitution after alpha-beta-depleted transplantation in children. A TCRbeta library incorporating unique molecular identifiers was prepared. TCRdb reanalysed the PCR reads using MiXCR and keeps one entry per CDR3 protein. The sample includes about 230,000 distinct CDR3 sequences, more than 10% of them seen just once. The sequencing here drew on PBMCs from the stem cell graft donor, taken from the stem cell graft. The receptor set was obtained from a human donor who donated a stem cell graft to a child with acute lymphoblastic leukemia.

This clonotype occurred many times. The J gene is TRBJ2-7, the V gene TRBV20-1, with 8 bases fitting TRBD1. The length of the CDR3 is 13 residues. CDR1 is DFQATT, CDR2 SNEGSKA, per germline (reference sequence). V lost 5 bases and J lost 2; bases outside the gene matches: 5. CDR3 sequence reads: CSAGTGITYEQYF. Written as DNA, the CDR3 is TGCAGTGCTGGGACAGGAATTACCTACGAGCAGTACTTC.

This clonotype was observed many times. This chain links TRBV5-6 with TRBJ2-7; TRBD1 aligns across 7 bases. With V trimmed by 0 bases and J by 3 bases, 6 bases remained unmatched. Germline loops: CDR1 SGHDT, CDR2 YYEEEE. The CDR3 runs to 15 residues. The CDR3 protein is CASSLVRGQGYEQYF. The CDR3, as DNA: TGTGCCAGCAGCTTGGTAAGGGGGCAGGGCTACGAGCAGTACTTC.

This clonotype occurred many times. The chain carries TRBV7-9 and TRBJ2-7, with D hard to call. CDR1 and CDR2 (germline): SEHNR, FQNEAQ (reference sequence). CDR3 size: 15 residues. Trimming took off 5 bases at V and 5 bases at J, with 19 bases between the two ends. The CDR3 DNA follows: TGTGCCAGCAGCCCGTCTGACCGATTTGGCGACGAGCAGTACTTC. It specifies CASSPSDRFGDEQYF.

On this clonotype itself: A junction boundary mismatches the germline segment, possibly from a read error. This rearrangement joins TRBV24-1 to TRBJ2-1; 9 bases align to TRBD2. The CDR3 is 15 amino acids. Germline V gene data show CDR1 as KGHDR and CDR2 as SFDVKD. Written as DNA, the CDR3 is TGTGTCACCGCGCAAGAACTAGCGGGTTACAATGAGCAGTTCTTC. Protein product: CVTAQELAGYNEQFF.

The chain has TRBV30 and TRBJ1-2, with TRBD1 as a possible D gene (5 bases). Looked up from germline, CDR1 is GTSNPN and CDR2 is SVGIG (reference sequence). V lost 3 bases to trimming and J lost 1 base, with 12 bases between them. This CDR3 is built from 14 residues. The CDR3 DNA follows: TGTGCCTGGAGCCACGGGACCGGTAACTATGGCTACACCTTC. Amino acids: CAWSHGTGNYGYTF.

This clonotype was picked up many times. The chain couples TRBV5-4 to TRBJ2-1; 7 bases fit TRBD1. Germline CDR1 SGHNT, CDR2 YYREEE (reference sequence). The CDR3 spans 15 residues. Unmatched junction bases numbered 7, after V lost 5 bases and J lost 2 bases. CDR3 residues: CASRPTGDPYNEQFF. Written as DNA, the CDR3 is TGTGCCAGCAGACCCACAGGGGACCCCTACAATGAGCAGTTCTTC.